This TCR beta chain derives from a study of shared clonotypes between healthy human individuals. About the research overall: Researchers drew samples from two women and three men aged 18 to 49.

The sorted-subset replicate PCRs were given 150 to 250 ng DNA, which is tens of thousands of T cell genomes. Only in-frame clones appear in the TCRdb table, and some are missing; sequencing was by immunoSEQ multiplex PCR. The data contain more than 550,000 clones, 90% of them singletons. Whole-study findings and limits: Compared with clonotypes that all four donors shared, non-shared clonotypes had lower generation probabilities.

The germline CDR1 and CDR2 sequences are SNHLY and FYNNEI. The length of the CDR3 is 15 residues. Trimming shortened V by 2 bases and J by 1 base, and 11 bases separated the two germline ends. Worth noting for this clone: As yet, its antigen is unknown.

This chain uses TRBV2 with TRBJ2-5, with D possibly being TRBD2 (5 bases). Sample: memory CD8+ T cells from PBMCs. Subset denoted: CD45RO+ cells pooled with CCR7-negative TemRA cells. The clonotype originates from a young man in good health. Some clones in this sample may be carry-over from other donors' samples. CDR3 sequence: CASSESYSAQETQYF. The CDR3 coding sequence is TGTGCCAGCAGTGAATCTTATAGCGCCCAAGAGACCCAGTACTTC.